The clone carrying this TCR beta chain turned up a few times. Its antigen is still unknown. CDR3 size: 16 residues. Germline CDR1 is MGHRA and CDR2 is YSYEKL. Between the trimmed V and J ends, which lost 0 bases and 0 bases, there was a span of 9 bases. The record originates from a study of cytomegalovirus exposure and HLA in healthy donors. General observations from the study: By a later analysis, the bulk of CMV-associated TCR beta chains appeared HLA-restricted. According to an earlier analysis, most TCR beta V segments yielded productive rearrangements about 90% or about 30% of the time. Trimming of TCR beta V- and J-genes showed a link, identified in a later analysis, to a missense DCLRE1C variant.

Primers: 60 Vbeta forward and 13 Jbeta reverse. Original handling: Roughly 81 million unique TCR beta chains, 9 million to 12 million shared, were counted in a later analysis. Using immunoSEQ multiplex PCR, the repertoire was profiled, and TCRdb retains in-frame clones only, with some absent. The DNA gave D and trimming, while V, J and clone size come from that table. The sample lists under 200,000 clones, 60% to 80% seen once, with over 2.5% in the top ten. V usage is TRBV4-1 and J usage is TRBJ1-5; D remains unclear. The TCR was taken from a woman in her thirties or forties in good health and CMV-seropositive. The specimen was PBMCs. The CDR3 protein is CASSQEAGNSNQPQHF. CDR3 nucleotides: TGCGCCAGCAGCCAAGAGGCGGGAAATAGCAATCAGCCCCAGCATTTT.